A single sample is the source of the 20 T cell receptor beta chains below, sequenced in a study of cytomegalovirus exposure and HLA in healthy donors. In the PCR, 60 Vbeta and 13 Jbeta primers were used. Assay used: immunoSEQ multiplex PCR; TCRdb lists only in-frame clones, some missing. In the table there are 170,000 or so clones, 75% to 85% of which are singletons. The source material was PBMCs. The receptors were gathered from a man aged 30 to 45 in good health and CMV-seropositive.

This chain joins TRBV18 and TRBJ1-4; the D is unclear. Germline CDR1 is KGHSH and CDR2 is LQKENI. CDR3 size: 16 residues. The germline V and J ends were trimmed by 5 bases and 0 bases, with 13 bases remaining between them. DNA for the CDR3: TGTGCCAGCTCATCCCGACGGCTAGCAACTAATGAAAAACTGTTTTTT. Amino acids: CASSSRRLATNEKLFF.

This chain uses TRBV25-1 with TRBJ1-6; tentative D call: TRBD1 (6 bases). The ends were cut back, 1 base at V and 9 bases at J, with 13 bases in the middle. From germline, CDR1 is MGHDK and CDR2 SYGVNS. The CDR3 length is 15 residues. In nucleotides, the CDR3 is TGTGCCAGCAGTGAATCGCTCAGGGGTAGTTCACCCCTCCACTTT. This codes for CASSESLRGSSPLHF.

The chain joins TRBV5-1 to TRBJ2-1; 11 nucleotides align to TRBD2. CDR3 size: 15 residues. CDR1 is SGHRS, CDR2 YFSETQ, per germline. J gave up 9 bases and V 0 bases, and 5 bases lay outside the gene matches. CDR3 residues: CASSLGGLAGIEQFF. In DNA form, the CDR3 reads TGCGCCAGCAGCTTGGGTGGACTAGCGGGTATTGAGCAGTTCTTC.

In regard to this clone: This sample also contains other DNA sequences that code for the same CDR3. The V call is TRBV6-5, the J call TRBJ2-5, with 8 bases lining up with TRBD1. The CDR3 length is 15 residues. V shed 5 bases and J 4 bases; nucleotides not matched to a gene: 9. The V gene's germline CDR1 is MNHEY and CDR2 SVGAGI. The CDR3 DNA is TGTGCCAGCAGTCAGGGACAGGATATGGGAGAGACCCAGTACTTC. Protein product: CASSQGQDMGETQYF.

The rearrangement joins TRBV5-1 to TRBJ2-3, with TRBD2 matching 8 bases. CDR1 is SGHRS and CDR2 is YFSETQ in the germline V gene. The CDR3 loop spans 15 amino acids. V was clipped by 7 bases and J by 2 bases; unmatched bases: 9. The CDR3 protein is CASARAGEFTDTQYF. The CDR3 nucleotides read TGCGCCAGCGCAAGAGCGGGGGAGTTCACAGATACGCAGTATTTT.

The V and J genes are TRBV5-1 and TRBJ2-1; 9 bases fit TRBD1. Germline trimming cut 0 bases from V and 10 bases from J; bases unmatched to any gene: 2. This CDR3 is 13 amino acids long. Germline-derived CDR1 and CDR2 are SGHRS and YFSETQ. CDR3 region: CASSLVDRGEQFF. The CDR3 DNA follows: TGCGCCAGCAGCTTGGTGGACAGGGGCGAGCAGTTCTTC. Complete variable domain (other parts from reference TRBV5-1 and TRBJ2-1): KAGVTQTPRYLIKTRGQQVTLSCSPISGHRSVSWYQQTPGQGLQFLFEYFSETQRNKGNFPGRFSGRQFSNSRSEMNVSTLELGDSALYLCASSLVDRGEQFFGPGTRLTVL.

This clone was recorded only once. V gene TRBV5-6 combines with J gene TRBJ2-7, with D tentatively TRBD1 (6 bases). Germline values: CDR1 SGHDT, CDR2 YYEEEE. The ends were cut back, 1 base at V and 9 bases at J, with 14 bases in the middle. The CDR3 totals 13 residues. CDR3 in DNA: TGTGCCAGCAGCTTGCCAGGGGCGTCTGTGCAGTACTTC. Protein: CASSLPGASVQYF. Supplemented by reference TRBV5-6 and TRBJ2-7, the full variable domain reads DAGVTQSPTHLIKTRGQQVTLRCSPKSGHDTVSWYQQALGQGPQFIFQYYEEEERQRGNFPDRFSGHQFPNYSSELNVNALLLGDSALYLCASSLPGASVQYFGPGTRLTVT.

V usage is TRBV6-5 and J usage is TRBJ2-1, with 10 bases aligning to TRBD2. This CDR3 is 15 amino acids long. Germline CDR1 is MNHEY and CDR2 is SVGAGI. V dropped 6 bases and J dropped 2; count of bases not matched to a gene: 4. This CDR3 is CASRPTSGTYNEQFF. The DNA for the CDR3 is TGTGCCAGCAGACCCACTAGCGGGACCTACAATGAGCAGTTCTTC.

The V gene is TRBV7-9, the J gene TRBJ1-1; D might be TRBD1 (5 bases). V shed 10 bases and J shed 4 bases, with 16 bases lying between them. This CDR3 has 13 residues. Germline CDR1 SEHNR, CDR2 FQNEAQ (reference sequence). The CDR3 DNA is TGTGCCACCGTGGGGCAGGGTGTCACTGAAGCTTTCTTT. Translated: CATVGQGVTEAFF. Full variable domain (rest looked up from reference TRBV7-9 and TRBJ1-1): DTGVSQNPRHKITKRGQNVTFRCDPISEHNRLYWYRQTLGQGPEFLTYFQNEAQLEKSRLLSDRFSAERPKGSFSTLEIQRTEQGDSAMYLCATVGQGVTEAFFGQGTRLTVV.

The CDR3 DNA reads TGTGCCAGCAGCTTAGGGCTAGCGAGGACAGATACGCAGTATTTT. The encoded protein is CASSLGLARTDTQYF. The chain uses TRBV7-7 and TRBJ2-3; possible D gene TRBD2, 6 bases. Germline assignment: CDR1 SSHAT and CDR2 FNYEAQ (reference sequence). This CDR3 has 15 amino acids. Trimming cost V 1 base and J 3 bases, with 11 bases left between them.

Written as DNA, the CDR3 is TGTGCCAGCAGCTTAATCGGGGGAAACTATGGCTACACCTTC. Protein sequence: CASSLIGGNYGYTF. J is TRBJ1-2 and V is TRBV5-6; tentatively, D is TRBD1 (5 bases). The CDR3 sequence is 14 residues long. The germline V and J ends were trimmed by 2 bases and 2 bases, with 10 bases remaining between them. The germline CDR1 and CDR2 sequences are SGHDT and YYEEEE.

CDR3 coding DNA: TGTGCCAGCACACTAAACGGTCGGCACTACGAGCAGTACTTC. Translating gives CASTLNGRHYEQYF. The chain couples TRBV28 to TRBJ2-5; D unresolved. The end of the DNA aligns better with TRBJ2-7, so the J call may be wrong. The CDR3 contains 14 residues. Germline V lookup: CDR1 MDHEN, CDR2 SYDVKM.

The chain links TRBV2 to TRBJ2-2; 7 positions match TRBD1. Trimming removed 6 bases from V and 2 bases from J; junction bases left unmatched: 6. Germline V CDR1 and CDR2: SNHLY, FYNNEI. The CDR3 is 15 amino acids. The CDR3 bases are TGTGCCAGCAGCCGGGAAGGGGGCAACACCGGGGAGCTGTTTTTT. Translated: CASSREGGNTGELFF.

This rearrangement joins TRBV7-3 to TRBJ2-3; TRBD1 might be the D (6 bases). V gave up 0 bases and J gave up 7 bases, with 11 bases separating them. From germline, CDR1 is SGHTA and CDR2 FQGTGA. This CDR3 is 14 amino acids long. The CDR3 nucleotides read TGTGCCAGCAGCTTAACGACACAGGGAAATACGCAGTATTTT. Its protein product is CASSLTTQGNTQYF.

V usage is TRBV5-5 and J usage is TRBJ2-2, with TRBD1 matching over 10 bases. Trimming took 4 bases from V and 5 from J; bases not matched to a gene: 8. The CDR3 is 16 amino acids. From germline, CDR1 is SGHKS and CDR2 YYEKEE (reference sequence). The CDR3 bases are TGTGCCAGCAGCAAGGGACAGGGGATTGGGACCGGGGAGCTGTTTTTT. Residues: CASSKGQGIGTGELFF. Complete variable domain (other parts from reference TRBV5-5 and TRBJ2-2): DAGVTQSPTHLIKTRGQQVTLRCSPISGHKSVSWYQQVLGQGPQFIFQYYEKEERGRGNFPDRFSARQFPNYSSELNVNALLLGDSALYLCASSKGQGIGTGELFFGEGSRLTVL.

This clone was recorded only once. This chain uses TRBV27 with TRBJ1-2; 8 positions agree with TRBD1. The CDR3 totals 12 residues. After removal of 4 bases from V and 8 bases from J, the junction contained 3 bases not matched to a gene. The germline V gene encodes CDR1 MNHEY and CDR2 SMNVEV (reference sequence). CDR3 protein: CASSSTGEGYTF. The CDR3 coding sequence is TGTGCCAGCAGTTCGACAGGGGAGGGCTACACCTTC.

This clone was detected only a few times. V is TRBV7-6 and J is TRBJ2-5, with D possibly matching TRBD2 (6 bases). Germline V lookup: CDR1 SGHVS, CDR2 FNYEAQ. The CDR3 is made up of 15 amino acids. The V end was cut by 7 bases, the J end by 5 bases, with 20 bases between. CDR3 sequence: CASTATLGGGETQYF. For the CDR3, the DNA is TGTGCCAGCACCGCTACTTTGGGGGGTGGTGAGACCCAGTACTTC.

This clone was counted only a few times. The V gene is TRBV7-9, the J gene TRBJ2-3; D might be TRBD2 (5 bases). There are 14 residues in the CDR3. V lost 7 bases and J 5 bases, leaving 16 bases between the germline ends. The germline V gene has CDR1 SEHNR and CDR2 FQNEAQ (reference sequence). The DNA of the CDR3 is TGTGCCAGCACGAGGGAGTCGAAGTTAGATACGCAGTATTTT. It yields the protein CASTRESKLDTQYF.

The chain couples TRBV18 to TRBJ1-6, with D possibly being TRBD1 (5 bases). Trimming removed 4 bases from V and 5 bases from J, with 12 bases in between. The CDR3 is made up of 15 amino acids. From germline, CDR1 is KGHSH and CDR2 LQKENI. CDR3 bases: TGTGCCAGCTCACGGACCGACAGTAATAATTCACCCCTCCACTTT. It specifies CASSRTDSNNSPLHF.

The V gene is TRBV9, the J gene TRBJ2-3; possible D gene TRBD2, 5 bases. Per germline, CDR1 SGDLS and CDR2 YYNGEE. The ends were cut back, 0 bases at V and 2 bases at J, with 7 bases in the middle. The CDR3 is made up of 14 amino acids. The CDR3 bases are TGTGCCAGCAGCGTAGCGGGGAACACAGATACGCAGTATTTT. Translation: CASSVAGNTDTQYF.